The T cell receptor beta chain under discussion was sequenced for a study of CD8 T cells in Susac syndrome. Study-level findings and limits: The study recognized that its TCR sequencing and HLA analysis covered a relatively small number of individuals.

Note on this clonotype: Its specificity is not known.

When the RNA was reverse transcribed, random hexamers were used with an input of roughly 0.5 to 1 ug. Amplification of TCR beta CDR3 used immunoSEQ multiplex PCR across 54 Vbeta and 13 Jbeta. TCRdb ran MiXCR on the immunoSEQ multiplex PCR reads and lists one entry per CDR3 protein. This sample has around 190,000 distinct CDR3 sequences; 85% to 95% occur once, and the top ten carry less than 0.11%. Germline V gives CDR1 SEHNR, CDR2 FQNEAQ (reference sequence). This CDR3 has 13 residues. V lost 3 bases, J lost 5 bases, and 11 bases lay in between. The controls were healthy donors who were matched for age and sex. It was negative isolation that provided the CD8+ and CD4+ T cells, whereas TEMRA cells were enriched by FACS.

The material sequenced was CD4+ T cells from PBMCs. This chain links TRBV7-9 with TRBJ2-7; D unclear. The clonotype was recovered from a human donor in good health. The CDR3 is CASSFLGYDEQYF. The CDR3 region has the DNA TGTGCCAGCAGCTTCTTAGGGTATGACGAGCAGTACTTC. Supplemented by reference TRBV7-9 and TRBJ2-7, the full variable domain reads DTGVSQNPRHKITKRGQNVTFRCDPISEHNRLYWYRQTLGQGPEFLTYFQNEAQLEKSRLLSDRFSAERPKGSFSTLEIQRTEQGDSAMYLCASSFLGYDEQYFGPGTRLTVT.